One and the same sample provided the 3 T cell receptor beta chains below, sequenced in a study of graft-versus-host responses after intestinal transplantation. These receptors have no known antigen. Clones were read by immunoSEQ multiplex PCR, and TCRdb kept only the in-frame ones, dropping some. The sample lists some 90,000 clones, roughly 90% occurring once. Sequencing used unstimulated CD4+ T cells sorted from spleen or lymph node cells, obtained before intestinal transplant. All receptors derive from a human donor who received an intestinal transplant.

The rearrangement links TRBV6-4 to TRBJ1-5, with D possibly matching TRBD1 (5 bases). The germline CDR1 and CDR2 sequences are MRHNA and SNTAGT. There are 14 residues in the CDR3. Trimming stripped 2 bases from V and 6 bases from J, with 11 bases between. Here the CDR3 DNA reads TGTGCCAGCAGTGACGGCGGGGGGAGTCAGCCCCAGCATTTT. Protein sequence: CASSDGGGSQPQHF.

The chain couples TRBV5-4 to TRBJ2-5; no clear D gene. Between the trimmed V and J ends, which lost 3 bases and 2 bases, there was a span of 14 bases. The CDR3 covers 15 residues. The germline gives CDR1 SGHNT, CDR2 YYREEE (reference sequence). The CDR3 loop reads CASSSPSRLQETQYF. CDR3 sequence (DNA): TGTGCCAGCAGCTCCCCATCCAGATTACAAGAGACCCAGTACTTC.

The V gene is TRBV4-1, the J gene TRBJ2-4, with 9 bases lining up with TRBD2. The CDR3 runs to 17 residues. Germline V CDR1 and CDR2: MGHRA, YSYEKL. Unmatched junction bases numbered 5, after V lost 0 bases and J lost 2 bases. The CDR3 nucleotides are TGCGCCAGCAGCCAAGATGGGGCGGGGGGGCCCAAAAACATTCAGTACTTC. It encodes CASSQDGAGGPKNIQYF.